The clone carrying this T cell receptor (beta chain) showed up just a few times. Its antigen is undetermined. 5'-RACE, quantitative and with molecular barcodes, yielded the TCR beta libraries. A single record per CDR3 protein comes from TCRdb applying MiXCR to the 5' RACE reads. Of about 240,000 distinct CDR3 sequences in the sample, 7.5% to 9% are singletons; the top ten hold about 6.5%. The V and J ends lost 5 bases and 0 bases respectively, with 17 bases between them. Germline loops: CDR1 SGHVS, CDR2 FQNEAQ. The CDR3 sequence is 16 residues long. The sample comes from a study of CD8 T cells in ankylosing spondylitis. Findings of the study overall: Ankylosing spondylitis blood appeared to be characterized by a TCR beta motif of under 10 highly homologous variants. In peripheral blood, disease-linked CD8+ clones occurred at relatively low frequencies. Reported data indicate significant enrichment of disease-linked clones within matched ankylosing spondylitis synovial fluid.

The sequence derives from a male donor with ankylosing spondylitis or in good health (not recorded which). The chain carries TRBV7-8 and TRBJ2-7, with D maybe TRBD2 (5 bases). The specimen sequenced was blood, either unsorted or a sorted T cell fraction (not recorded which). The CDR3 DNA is TGTGCCAGCAGCCCCGCCCTTAGCGTGAGCTCCTACGAGCAGTACTTC. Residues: CASSPALSVSSYEQYF.